This note documents a single T cell receptor beta chain sequence. What it binds is unknown. The CDR3 sequence is 14 residues long. Germline V gene sequence: CDR1 MDHEN, CDR2 SYDVKM. V was pared by 6 bases and J by 3 bases, with 3 bases of the junction left unmatched. A single record per CDR3 protein comes from TCRdb applying MiXCR to the 5' RACE reads. The sample shows a few hundred thousand distinct CDR3 sequences, about 22% of them seen only once. This record comes from a study of CD8 T cells in ankylosing spondylitis. Study observations and caveats: One TCR beta motif, made up of seven to nine highly homologous variants, appeared characteristic of ankylosing spondylitis blood. From matched ankylosing spondylitis synovial fluid, disease-linked clones were reportedly recovered at significantly enriched levels.

The chain uses TRBV28 and TRBJ2-5, with TRBD2 matching over 11 bases. Sequenced input: blood, either unsorted or a sorted T cell fraction (not recorded which). This receptor was taken from a male donor with ankylosing spondylitis. In nucleotides, the CDR3 is TGTGCCAGCAGCATAGCGGGAGGGAAAGAGACCCAGTACTTC. This gives the protein CASSIAGGKETQYF.